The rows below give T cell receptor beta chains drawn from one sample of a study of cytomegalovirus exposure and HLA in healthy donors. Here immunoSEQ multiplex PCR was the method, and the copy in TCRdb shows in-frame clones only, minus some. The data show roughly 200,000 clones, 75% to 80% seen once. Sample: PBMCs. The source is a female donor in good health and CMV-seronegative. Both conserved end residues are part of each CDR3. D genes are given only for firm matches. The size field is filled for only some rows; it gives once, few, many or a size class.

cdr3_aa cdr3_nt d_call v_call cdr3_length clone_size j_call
CAWGRGSNTEAFF TGTGCCTGGGGAAGGGGATCGAACACTGAAGCTTTCTTT - TRBV30 13 - TRBJ1-1
CAWRRGSYEQYF TGTGCCTGGAGAAGGGGCAGCTACGAGCAGTACTTC - TRBV30 12 - TRBJ2-7
CASSRTGNSNTGELFF TGTGCCAGCTCACGGACAGGGAACTCGAACACCGGGGAGCTGTTTTTT TRBD1 TRBV18 16 - TRBJ2-2
CASSTDREGEAFF TGTGCCAGCAGCACAGACAGGGAAGGTGAAGCTTTCTTT TRBD1 TRBV7-6 13 - TRBJ1-1
CASSYWEGGNTEAFF TGTGCCAGCAGCTACTGGGAGGGAGGGAACACTGAAGCTTTCTTT - TRBV5-6 15 - TRBJ1-1
CASSLVSSYEQYF TGTGCCAGCAGTCTTGTATCCTCCTACGAGCAGTACTTC - TRBV27 13 - TRBJ2-7
CASSEFGGTDTQYF TGTGCCAGCAGTGAATTTGGGGGGACAGATACGCAGTATTTT - TRBV6-1 14 - TRBJ2-3
CASSSTPSAGGPADTQYF TGTGCCAGCAGCTCGACCCCCTCTGCGGGAGGGCCCGCAGATACGCAGTATTTT TRBD2 TRBV5-4 18 - TRBJ2-3
CASSFSESGANVLTF TGCGCCAGCAGCTTTTCGGAGTCTGGGGCCAACGTCCTGACTTTC - TRBV5-1 15 - TRBJ2-6
CASSKRRDRYSNQPQHF TGTGCCAGTAGTAAGAGACGGGACAGATATAGCAATCAGCCCCAGCATTTT TRBD1 TRBV19 17 - TRBJ1-5
CASSVVSHFGGELFF TGTGCCAGCAGCGTAGTATCCCACTTTGGCGGGGAGCTGTTTTTT - TRBV9 15 - TRBJ2-2
CASSPPGQGAHEQYF TGTGCCAGCAGCCCACCGGGACAGGGGGCTCACGAGCAGTACTTC TRBD1 TRBV7-9 15 once TRBJ2-7
CSSSPGVSGDTQETQYF TGTTCCAGCAGCCCAGGAGTAAGCGGGGACACCCAAGAGACCCAGTACTTC - TRBV7-9 17 - TRBJ2-5
CASTLTGTVGELFF TGTGCCAGCACTCTGACGGGGACTGTCGGGGAGCTGTTTTTT - TRBV27 14 - TRBJ2-2
CASSPRSQETQYF TGTGCCAGCAGTCCCCGCTCTCAGGAGACCCAGTACTTC - TRBV28 13 - TRBJ2-5
CASSQVAQGANYGYTF TGCGCCAGCAGCCAAGTGGCCCAGGGGGCGAACTATGGCTACACCTTC TRBD1 TRBV4-3 16 once TRBJ1-2
CASNPRAGGPKDTQYF TGTGCCAGCAACCCTCGCGCGGGGGGGCCTAAAGATACGCAGTATTTT TRBD2 TRBV2 16 - TRBJ2-3
CASRLASRREGLFYEQYF TGTGCAAGTCGCTTAGCGAGCAGGCGGGAGGGACTTTTCTACGAGCAGTACTTC - TRBV12-2 18 - TRBJ2-7
CASSLGGLNSYEQYF TGTGCCAGCAGCTTAGGTGGGCTTAATTCTTACGAGCAGTACTTC - TRBV11-2 15 - TRBJ2-7
CASSTYRTSHADTQYF TGTGCCAGCAGCACATACAGGACTAGTCACGCAGATACGCAGTATTTT TRBD2 TRBV9 16 once TRBJ2-3
CASSLELAIGEQYF TGTGCCAGCAGCTTAGAACTAGCGATAGGAGAGCAGTACTTC TRBD2 TRBV7-2 14 few TRBJ2-7
CASSEAGGGGYTF TGTGCCAGCAGTGAGGCAGGGGGTGGTGGCTACACCTTC TRBD1 TRBV6-1 13 - TRBJ1-2
CASSAFSGEETQYF TGTGCCAGCAGCGCGTTTAGCGGGGAGGAGACCCAGTACTTC TRBD2 TRBV9 14 - TRBJ2-5
CASSLRARGETQYF TGTGCCAGCAGCTTAAGGGCCCGGGGGGAGACCCAGTACTTC - TRBV11-2 14 - TRBJ2-5
CASSPKDRENQPQHF TGTGCCAGCAGCCCAAAGGACAGGGAGAATCAGCCCCAGCATTTT TRBD1 TRBV7-8 15 - TRBJ1-5
CSSSRGQLRAFF TGTTCCAGCAGTCGGGGACAGCTGAGGGCTTTCTTT TRBD1 TRBV7-9 12 - TRBJ1-1
CASSPLGSGFGDNEQFF TGTGCTAGCAGCCCCCTGGGTAGCGGCTTCGGGGACAATGAGCAGTTCTTC - TRBV7-7 17 - TRBJ2-1
CSSSPRGGPMVDTQYF TGTTCCAGCAGCCCGCGTGGAGGGCCTATGGTAGATACGCAGTATTTT - TRBV7-9 16 - TRBJ2-3
CASSSPAGGANYGYTF TGTGCCAGCAGTTCACCCGCCGGGGGAGCTAACTATGGCTACACCTTC - TRBV6-6 16 - TRBJ1-2
CASSGSVMNTEAFF TGCGCCAGCAGCGGCTCAGTTATGAACACTGAAGCTTTCTTT - TRBV5-1 14 - TRBJ1-1
CAWRSNGYTF TGTGCCTGGAGATCCAATGGCTACACCTTC - TRBV30 10 - TRBJ1-2
CASRAGGTNEKLFF TGTGCCAGCAGGGCGGGGGGAACTAATGAAAAACTGTTTTTT - TRBV7-2 14 - TRBJ1-4
CASTQGGADSYEQYF TGTGCCAGCACCCAGGGTGGGGCCGACTCCTACGAGCAGTACTTC - TRBV6-5 15 - TRBJ2-7